What follows describes a single T cell receptor beta chain. This clonotype was seen only a few times. This receptor's antigen is unknown. Per-nucleotide qualities are absent, and no much larger clonotype sits a single base away. Libraries of naive CD8 T cells were built from around 20,000 to 1,000,000 sorted cells, with 10%, 30% or 50% of the purified RNA used. Naive CD8 T cells were FACS-sorted as CD8+CD4-CCR7+CD45RA+ on a BD FACSAria II into RLT Plus buffer. Around 11 TCR copies' worth of Jurkat RNA were spiked into roughly 17,000-1,100,000 naive CD8 T cell samples to test detection sensitivity. CD8 T cells were enriched with RosetteSep CD8+ T Cell Enrichment Cocktail and Ficoll-Paque, followed by ACK red cell lysis. The method behind the library was PCR. The sample was run on a NextSeq 500. Bulk TCR libraries were prepared as previously described, using TCR primers listed in Table S5. Total RNA was purified with the Qiagen AllPrep DNA/RNA kit. Before analysis, reads from multiple sequencing runs of one library were combined. As for the original processing: Reads were retained only if an exact TCR constant sequence was present, and the retained reads were trimmed to 150 nt and grouped according to their 12-nt molecular barcodes. Reads in each barcode group were sub-clustered using a 15% Levenshtein threshold, and a quality-weighted consensus sequence was built for each RNA molecule. Non-functional sequences were discarded, and so were lower-count sequences lying one edit away from another sequence. Based on fitting two negative binomial distributions, any barcode sub-cluster with under 20% of the maximum read count was discarded. TCRdb applied fastp at Q25 and MiXCR to the public reads, then kept only in-frame beta chains. Entries are consolidated by CDR3 protein sequence, retaining the most common genes and DNA. The V and J calls here are based on TCRdb, not the publication. The sample profile shows roughly 630,000 distinct CDR3 sequences; 25% of them were found once. The ten largest account for approximately 0.75% of the sample.

This specimen belongs to a study of molecular identifiers for immune sequencing clone quantification (dated by TCRdb to the late 2010s). For the wider study: For a replicate experiment, RNA from around 20,000 or 99,000 naive CD8 T cells was divided into five aliquots, of which four were sequenced. CD8 T cells were used in a methods study to benchmark molecular-identifier clustering-based TCR repertoire sequencing (MIDCIRS) and TCR RNA copy counting.

Overall study results and their limits: Spiked-in Jurkat TCR RNA equal to a single cell's worth was reported to be detectable even within one million naive CD8 T cells. Highly expanded clone sizes could be underestimated if identical TCR molecules share a barcode. Without barcode sub-clustering, chimeric consensus sequences inflated TCR diversity; chimeras reached as high as 47%. In CMV-specific effector cells, clones with more than 20 RNA copies accounted for over 97% of molecules, whereas in naive cells such clones accounted for under 1%. The naive libraries included spiked-in Jurkat TCR RNA (roughly nine copies' worth), and this RNA is not part of the donor repertoire. Modeling indicated approximately 3.2 TCR RNA copies recovered per cell, compared with 7.5 to 10 by digital PCR, which implies a capture efficiency of approximately 30%.

CDR3 length: 19 amino acids, cysteine to phenylalanine. Only CDR3 DNA remains: 57 bases, in frame from the first base. The junction shows trimming of 0 bases on V and 0 bases on J, plus 18 bases between the germline ends. CDR1 and CDR2 are read off the germline V gene as SGDLS and YYNGEE. This chain joins TRBV9 to TRBJ1-4, with no reliable assignment of the D segment. The receptor was derived from a human donor in good health. Some libraries in this study had Jurkat cell RNA spiked in. What was sequenced was naive CD8+ T cells from blood, with Jurkat cell RNA spiked in. Per the publication, the cell subset or site label means: FACS-sorted CD8+CD4-CCR7+CD45RA+ naive T cells. The DNA reads TGTGCCAGCAGCGTAGATGGCGTTTCGAGTGAGGCAACTAATGAAAAACTGTTTTTT. It specifies CASSVDGVSSEATNEKLFF.